This is a list of T cell receptor beta chains from one sample in a study of CXCR3-negative and CXCR3-positive naive CD8 T cells. TCRdb re-called the 5' RACE reads and catalogs CDR3 proteins one per entry, DNA excluded. This table lists 50,000 to 55,000 distinct CDR3 sequences. Source material: naive CXCR3- CD8+ T cells from blood. These receptors were obtained from a human donor in good health. Some clones in this sample may be carry-over from other donors' samples. CDR3s include the opening cysteine and the closing phenylalanine or tryptophan.

v_call,cdr3_length,j_call,cdr3_aa
TRBV11-2,11,TRBJ2-1,CASSFSDEQFF
TRBV29-1,15,TRBJ2-2,CSVYQGPGGAGELFF
TRBV7-9,17,TRBJ2-1,CASSQLGGTLGYNEQFF
TRBV7-2,11,TRBJ2-7,CASRLSDEQYF
TRBV28,18,TRBJ2-7,CASSFIRGATFSSYEQYF
TRBV12-3/TRBV12-4,15,TRBJ2-7,CASSLDGTEAYEQYF
TRBV27,15,TRBJ2-1,CASSLSNSLYNEQFF
TRBV6-2/TRBV6-3,18,TRBJ1-5,CASSYSTHEGQAAQPQHF
TRBV15,15,TRBJ2-3,CATSSRASGGDTQYF
TRBV7-2,14,TRBJ2-5,CASRPGGATETQYF
TRBV12-3/TRBV12-4,14,TRBJ1-1,CASREPGQNTEAFF
TRBV5-1,13,TRBJ1-1,CASSLESGIEAFF
TRBV7-9,14,TRBJ2-3,CASTPERATDTQYF
TRBV6-2/TRBV6-3,18,TRBJ2-1,CASSYPSLAPHLYNEQFF
TRBV19,15,TRBJ1-2,CASSILGQLNYGYTF
TRBV15,14,TRBJ2-7,CATSRGQGLYEQYF
TRBV9,21,TRBJ2-1,CASSGGGFRLGEDPKYNEQFF
TRBV7-9,11,TRBJ2-7,CASSSSSEQYF
TRBV29-1,12,TRBJ2-7,CSVGDSAYEQYF
TRBV5-1,15,TRBJ2-7,CASSLDTGEWSEQYF
TRBV20-1,15,TRBJ2-7,CSADFGLGLGYEQYF
TRBV6-2/TRBV6-3,16,TRBJ2-6,CASNSLTGTGANVLTF
TRBV5-1,15,TRBJ2-2,CASSSGTVNTGELFF
TRBV28,14,TRBJ2-3,CASSRWGELDTQYF
TRBV6-2/TRBV6-3,16,TRBJ2-7,CASSYSKARPTYEQYF
TRBV6-2/TRBV6-3,13,TRBJ1-2,CASCRREDYGYTF
TRBV7-6,16,TRBJ2-1,CASSPRVGEGGNEQFF
TRBV12-3/TRBV12-4,13,TRBJ1-1,CASSFNPGVEAFF